Listed below are T cell receptor beta chains from one sample, sequenced in a study of blood T cell repertoires in COVID-19. Some clones are missing from TCRdb's copy, which holds only in-frame ones; the method was immunoSEQ multiplex PCR. The repertoire has over 15,000 clones, 85% of them found once; the top ten carry roughly two thirds. The sequencing input was peripheral blood. These receptors all come from an elderly man with acute or convalescent COVID-19. Each CDR3 is given with its conserved first and last residue. The D gene is left open where the match is weak. Expanded clones get a size class; other rows say once, few or many, or leave the size out.

>TRBV5-4|.|TRBJ1-3|.
CASSFWTGQTGNTIYF
TGTGCCAGCAGCTTCTGGACTGGACAGACTGGAAACACCATATATTTT
>TRBV3-1/TRBV3-2|.|TRBJ1-2|few
CASSLTYPPGGGYTF
TGTGCCAGCAGCCTAACATACCCCCCGGGGGGAGGCTACACCTTC
>TRBV27|TRBD2|TRBJ2-7|.
CASSSSWEGEAYEQYF
TGTGCCAGCAGTTCGTCGTGGGAGGGTGAGGCCTACGAGCAGTACTTC
>TRBV6-5|TRBD1|TRBJ1-5|.
CASSYSGTEYNQPQHF
TGTGCCAGCAGCTACTCCGGGACAGAGTACAATCAGCCCCAGCATTTT
>TRBV2|.|TRBJ1-6|.
CASSGQIYSYNSPLHF
TGTGCCAGCAGCGGACAGATTTACTCCTATAATTCACCCCTCCACTTT
>TRBV3-1/TRBV3-2|.|TRBJ2-1|.
CASTRGTVGEQFF
TGTGCCAGCACCAGGGGAACTGTGGGTGAGCAGTTCTTC
>TRBV7-2|.|TRBJ2-2|.
CASSLAPPGYDTGELFF
TGTGCCAGCAGCCTTGCCCCTCCAGGGTACGACACCGGGGAGCTGTTTTTT
>TRBV19|.|TRBJ1-4|.
CASQTDFATNEKLFF
TGTGCCAGCCAGACAGACTTTGCAACTAATGAAAAACTGTTTTTT
>TRBV30|.|TRBJ1-4|.
CAWRALGTTNEKLFF
TGTGCCTGGAGGGCACTGGGCACAACTAATGAAAAACTGTTTTTT
>TRBV19|.|TRBJ2-1|.
CASSIKVPEEFF
TGTGCCAGTAGTATAAAGGTCCCCGAGGAGTTCTTC
>TRBV11-2|.|TRBJ2-3|once
CASRMDWGDTQYF
TGTGCCAGCAGGATGGACTGGGGTGATACGCAGTATTTT
>TRBV3-1/TRBV3-2|.|TRBJ1-5|.
CASSQDVRYQPQHF
TGTGCCAGCAGCCAAGACGTCCGGTATCAGCCCCAGCATTTT
>TRBV6-5|TRBD1|TRBJ1-1|few
CASSPPGGQGAEAFF
TGTGCCAGCAGTCCACCGGGGGGACAGGGAGCTGAAGCTTTCTTT
>TRBV7-3|.|TRBJ2-3|.
CASSPQLGGYGTDTQYF
TGTGCCAGCAGCCCGCAGTTGGGCGGGTATGGCACAGATACGCAGTATTTT
>TRBV24-1|.|TRBJ1-5|.
CATDRLIDRANQPQHF
TGTGCCACCGACCGATTAATAGACAGAGCAAATCAGCCCCAGCATTTT
>TRBV28|TRBD1|TRBJ1-1|.
CASSLGQENTEAFF
TGTGCCAGCAGCCTGGGACAGGAAAACACTGAAGCTTTCTTT
>TRBV13|.|TRBJ1-1|.
CASSLRRDGLNTEAFF
TGTGCCAGCAGCTTAAGGCGGGACGGTTTGAACACTGAAGCTTTCTTT
>TRBV28|.|TRBJ1-6|.
CASSSPTGGPLHF
TGTGCCAGCAGTTCCCCGACAGGTGGGCCCCTCCACTTT
>TRBV6-2/TRBV6-3|.|TRBJ1-5|.
CASSPGATFSGKPQHF
TGTGCCAGCAGCCCTGGGGCCACGTTTTCAGGCAAGCCCCAGCATTTT
>TRBV11-3|TRBD2|TRBJ2-7|.
CASSLLAGVGEQYF
TGTGCCAGCAGCTTACTAGCGGGGGTGGGGGAGCAGTACTTC
>TRBV27|.|TRBJ1-2|few
CASSLGRFGGYTF
TGTGCCAGCAGTTTGGGCCGGTTCGGAGGCTACACCTTC